This T cell receptor beta chain emerged from a study of T-cell memory formation after mild COVID-19. Study outcomes and limitations: The study detected some responding clones in pre-infection memory, suggesting cross-reactive memory joined. CD4/CD8 balance characterized clones contracting day 15 to 85, and CD4+ skew characterized later expanders. Shrinking CD4+ clones resided mostly in CM and EM, and CD8+ ones in EMRA.

Sample barcodes and UMIs were carried by the TCR alpha and TCR beta cDNA libraries that 5'RACE generated with constant-segment primers. In TCRdb, the 5' RACE reads were re-called with MiXCR into one record per CDR3 protein. The sample gives about 470,000 distinct CDR3 sequences, roughly 18% of which show up once; 9% to 15% is in the top ten. The CDR3 runs 16 residues. The germline CDR1 and CDR2 sequences are SQVTM and ANQGSEA. The V gene end was trimmed by 6 bases and the J gene end by 3 bases; junction bases not matched to a gene: 15. Comment on this clonotype: Its cognate antigen is unknown.

The chain links TRBV29-1 to TRBJ2-7, with 9 bases fitting TRBD1. The sequence was collected from an adult woman who had mild COVID-19 (a few samples of this study predate the infection). Cell type and time point are not known. Sequenced material: PBMCs or a T cell subset sorted from them (not recorded which). In DNA, the CDR3 is TGCAGCGTGGATAAACGGGACAGGGTACTGGGCTACGAGCAGTACTTC. Its translation: CSVDKRDRVLGYEQYF.